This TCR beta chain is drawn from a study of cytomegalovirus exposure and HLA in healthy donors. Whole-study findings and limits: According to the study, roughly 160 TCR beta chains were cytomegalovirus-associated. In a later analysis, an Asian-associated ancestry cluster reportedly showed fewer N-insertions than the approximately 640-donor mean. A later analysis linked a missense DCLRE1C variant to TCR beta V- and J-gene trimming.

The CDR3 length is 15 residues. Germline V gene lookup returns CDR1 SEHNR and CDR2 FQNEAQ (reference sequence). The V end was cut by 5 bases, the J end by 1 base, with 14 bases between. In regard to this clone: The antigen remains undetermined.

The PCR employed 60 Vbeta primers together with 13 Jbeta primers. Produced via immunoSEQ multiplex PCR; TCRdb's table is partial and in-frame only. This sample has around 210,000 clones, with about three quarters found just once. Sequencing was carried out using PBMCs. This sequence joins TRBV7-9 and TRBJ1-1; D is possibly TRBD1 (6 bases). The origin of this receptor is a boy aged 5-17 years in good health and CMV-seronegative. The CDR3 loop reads CASSRQARGNTEAFF. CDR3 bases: TGTGCCAGCAGCAGACAGGCTCGAGGGAACACTGAAGCTTTCTTT. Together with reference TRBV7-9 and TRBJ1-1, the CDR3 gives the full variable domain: DTGVSQNPRHKITKRGQNVTFRCDPISEHNRLYWYRQTLGQGPEFLTYFQNEAQLEKSRLLSDRFSAERPKGSFSTLEIQRTEQGDSAMYLCASSRQARGNTEAFFGQGTRLTVV.